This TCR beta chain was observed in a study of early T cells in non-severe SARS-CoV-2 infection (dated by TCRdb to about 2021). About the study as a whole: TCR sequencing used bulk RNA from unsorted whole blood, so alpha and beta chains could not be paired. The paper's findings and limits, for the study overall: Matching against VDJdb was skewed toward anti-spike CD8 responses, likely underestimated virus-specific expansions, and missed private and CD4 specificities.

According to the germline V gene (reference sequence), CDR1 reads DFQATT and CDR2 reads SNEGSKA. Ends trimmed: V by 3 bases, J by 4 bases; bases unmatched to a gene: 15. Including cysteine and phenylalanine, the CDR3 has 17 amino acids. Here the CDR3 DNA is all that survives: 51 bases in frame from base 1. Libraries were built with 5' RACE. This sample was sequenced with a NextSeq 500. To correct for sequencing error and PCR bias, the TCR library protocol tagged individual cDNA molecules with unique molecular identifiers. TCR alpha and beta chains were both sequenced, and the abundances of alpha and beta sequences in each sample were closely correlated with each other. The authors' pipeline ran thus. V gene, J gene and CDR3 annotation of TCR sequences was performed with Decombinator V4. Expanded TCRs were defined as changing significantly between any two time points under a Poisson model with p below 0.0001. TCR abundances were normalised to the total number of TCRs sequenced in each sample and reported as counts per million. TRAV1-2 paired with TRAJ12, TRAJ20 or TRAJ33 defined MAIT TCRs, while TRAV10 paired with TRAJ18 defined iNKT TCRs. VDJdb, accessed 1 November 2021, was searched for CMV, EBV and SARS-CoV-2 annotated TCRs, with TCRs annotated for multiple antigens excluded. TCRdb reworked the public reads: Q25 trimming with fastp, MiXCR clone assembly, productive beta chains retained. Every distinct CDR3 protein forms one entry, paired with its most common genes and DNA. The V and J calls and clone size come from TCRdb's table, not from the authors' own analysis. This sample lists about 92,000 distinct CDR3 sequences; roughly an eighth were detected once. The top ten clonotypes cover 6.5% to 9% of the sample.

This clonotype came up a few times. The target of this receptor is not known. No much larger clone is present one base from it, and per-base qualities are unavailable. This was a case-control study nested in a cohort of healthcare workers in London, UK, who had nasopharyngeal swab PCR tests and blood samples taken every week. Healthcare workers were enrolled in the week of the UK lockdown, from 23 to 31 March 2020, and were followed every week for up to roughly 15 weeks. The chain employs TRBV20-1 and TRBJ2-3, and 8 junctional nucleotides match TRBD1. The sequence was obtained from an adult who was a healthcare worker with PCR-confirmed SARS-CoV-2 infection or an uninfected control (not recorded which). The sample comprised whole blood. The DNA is TGCAGTGCTAGTCCCCCGTTAAGGACAGGGACAGCAGATACGCAGTATTTT. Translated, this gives CSASPPLRTGTADTQYF.